These 7 T cell receptor beta chains were all obtained from the same sample, sequenced in a study of molecular identifiers for immune sequencing clone quantification. Using its own MiXCR run on the PCR reads, TCRdb lists one record per CDR3 protein. Among over 600,000 distinct CDR3 sequences listed, approximately 20% were seen once. The sample was naive CD8+ T cells from blood, with Jurkat cell RNA spiked in. The subset was: FACS-sorted CD8+CD4-CCR7+CD45RA+ naive T cells. These receptors originate from a human donor in good health. Some libraries in this study had Jurkat cell RNA spiked in.

The sample holds many counts of this clonotype. The chain links TRBV7-6 to TRBJ2-1, with D maybe TRBD2 (6 bases). The germline V and J ends were trimmed by 8 bases and 6 bases, with 14 bases remaining between them. Germline CDR1 reads SGHVS; CDR2 reads FNYEAQ. The CDR3 is 13 amino acids. CDR3 amino acids: CASSLAEANEQFF. DNA for the CDR3: TGTGCCAGCTCGTTAGCGGAGGCCAATGAGCAGTTCTTC. The complete variable domain, with remaining parts taken from reference TRBV7-6 and TRBJ2-1, reads GAGVSQSPRYKVTKRGQDVALRCDPISGHVSLYWYRQALGQGPEFLTYFNYEAQQDKSGLPNDRFSAERPEGSISTLTIQRTEQRDSAMYRCASSLAEANEQFFGPGTRLTVL.

The chain joins TRBV6-2 or TRBV6-3 to TRBJ2-1; TRBD1 matches at 11 bases. J gave up 4 bases and V 6 bases, and 17 bases lay outside the gene matches. CDR1 and CDR2 (germline): MNHEY, SVGEGT. This CDR3 is 19 amino acids long. Here the CDR3 reads CASSYRGQGDVRSYNEQFF. The CDR3 DNA is TGTGCCAGCAGCTACAGGGGACAGGGGGACGTTCGTTCATACAATGAGCAGTTCTTC.

This clonotype showed up many times. The V and J genes are TRBV7-2 and TRBJ2-5; TRBD2 matches at 11 bases. Germline assignment: CDR1 SGHTA and CDR2 FQGNSA. The V gene end was trimmed by 2 bases and the J gene end by 5 bases; junction bases not matched to a gene: 7. The length of the CDR3 is 16 residues. The CDR3 DNA follows: TGTGCCAGCAGCTTACCCGGGACTAGCGGTGGCGAGACCCAGTACTTC. It is translated as CASSLPGTSGGETQYF.

V and J are TRBV4-3 and TRBJ2-1, with TRBD2 identical over 13 bases. Germline V CDR1 and CDR2: LGHNA, YSLEER. Losses at the gene ends were 4 bases for V and 7 bases for J; bases not matched to a gene: 13. The CDR3 is 18 amino acids. CDR3 in DNA: TGCGCCAGCAGCCCCCCCCCCCCCGGGACTAGCGGGGCTAATGAGCAGTTCTTC. Its protein product is CASSPPPPGTSGANEQFF.

This clonotype was counted ten times or more. The genes are TRBV4-1 and TRBJ1-1; D gene ambiguous. V lost 3 bases, J lost 6 bases, and 8 bases lay in between. The germline V gene encodes CDR1 MGHRA and CDR2 YSYEKL. This CDR3 has 12 residues. The CDR3 here is CASSQDGSEAFF. CDR3 sequence (DNA): TGCGCCAGCAGCCAGGATGGTTCTGAAGCTTTCTTT.

Many counts were recorded for this clonotype. This rearrangement joins TRBV4-3 to TRBJ2-7; 9 bases fit TRBD1. The CDR3 is 15 residues long. V was clipped by 4 bases and J by 6 bases; unmatched bases: 10. Germline lookup yields CDR1 LGHNA and CDR2 YSLEER. As DNA, the CDR3 is TGCGCCAGCAGCCCAAGGACAGGGGAATTGTCCGAGCAGTACTTC. Protein product: CASSPRTGELSEQYF.

This clonotype occurred many times. The chain recombines TRBV4-1 with TRBJ1-5, with D hard to call. The V end was cut by 2 bases, the J end by 3 bases, with 11 bases between. Germline V gene data show CDR1 as MGHRA and CDR2 as YSYEKL. This CDR3 has 15 amino acids. The CDR3 coding sequence is TGCGCCAGCAGCCAACATGGCCAGGTCAATCAGCCCCAGCATTTT. Translated, it gives CASSQHGQVNQPQHF.